The 4 T cell receptor beta chains given below trace back to one sample, sequenced in a study of blood T cell repertoires in COVID-19. The data were produced by immunoSEQ multiplex PCR, yet TCRdb's version contains in-frame clones alone and is incomplete. Found here are 350,000 to 500,000 clones, around nine tenths of them singletons; the top ten hold approximately 1.5%. Sequenced sample: PBMCs or T cells enriched from blood (not recorded which). The source is a woman younger than 30 who had been exposed to COVID-19.

The rearrangement uses TRBV19 and TRBJ2-2, with TRBD2 matching over 7 bases. The CDR3 sequence is 15 residues long. J was trimmed by 6 bases and V by 7 bases; bases with no gene match: 11. Per germline, CDR1 LNHDA and CDR2 SQIVND (reference sequence). CDR3 sequence (DNA): TGTGCCAGTACCGCCCTCATACTAGCGCCCGGGGAGCTGTTTTTT. It specifies CASTALILAPGELFF.

The chain couples TRBV19 to TRBJ1-6; 8 bases map to TRBD1. CDR1 and CDR2 from the germline V gene are LNHDA and SQIVND (reference sequence). Trimming removed 7 bases from V and 10 bases from J; junction bases left unmatched: 9. The CDR3 is 14 amino acids. The DNA for the CDR3 is TGTGCCAGTACCCCACAGGGGGTGGTATCACCCCTCCACTTT. This gives the protein CASTPQGVVSPLHF.

V and J are TRBV28 and TRBJ2-7; 7 bases fit TRBD2. The CDR3 length is 13 residues. CDR1 and CDR2 (germline): MDHEN, SYDVKM. Trimming removed 7 bases from V and 1 base from J; junction bases left unmatched: 4. The CDR3: CASMGGISYEQYF. DNA for the CDR3: TGTGCCAGCATGGGAGGGATTTCCTACGAGCAGTACTTC.

V usage is TRBV9 and J usage is TRBJ2-7; 8 bases align to TRBD2. Germline V lookup: CDR1 SGDLS, CDR2 YYNGEE. Trimming took 0 bases from V and 3 from J; bases not matched to a gene: 2. This CDR3 has 14 amino acids. As DNA, the CDR3 is TGTGCCAGCAGCGTAGTGAGCGGGAGCTACGAGCAGTACTTC. As protein: CASSVVSGSYEQYF. The complete variable domain, with remaining parts taken from reference TRBV9 and TRBJ2-7, reads DSGVTQTPKHLITATGQRVTLRCSPRSGDLSVYWYQQSLDQGLQFLIQYYNGEERAKGNILERFSAQQFPDLHSELNLSSLELGDSALYFCASSVVSGSYEQYFGPGTRLTVT.